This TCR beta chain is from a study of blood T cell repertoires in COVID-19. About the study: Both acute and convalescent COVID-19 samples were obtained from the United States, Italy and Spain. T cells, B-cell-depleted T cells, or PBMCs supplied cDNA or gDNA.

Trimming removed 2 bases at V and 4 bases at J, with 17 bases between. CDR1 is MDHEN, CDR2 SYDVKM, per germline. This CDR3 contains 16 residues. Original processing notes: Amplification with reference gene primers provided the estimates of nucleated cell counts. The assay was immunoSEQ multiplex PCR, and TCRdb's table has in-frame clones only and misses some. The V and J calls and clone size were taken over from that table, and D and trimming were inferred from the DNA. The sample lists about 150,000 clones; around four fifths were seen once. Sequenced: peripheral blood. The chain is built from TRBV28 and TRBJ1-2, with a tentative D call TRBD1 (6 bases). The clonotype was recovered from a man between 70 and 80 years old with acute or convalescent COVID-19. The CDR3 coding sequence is TGTGCCAGCAGTTTAGGCCCTTCGGACAGTCCCTATGGCTACACCTTC. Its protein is CASSLGPSDSPYGYTF.